This entry lists 22 T cell receptor beta chains sequenced from one sample in a study of control samples from healthy donors and cancer patients. The table came from immunoSEQ multiplex PCR; TCRdb's copy has only in-frame clones and leaves some out. In the table there are approximately 44,000 clones, about three quarters of which are singletons. The sequenced material came from formalin-fixed, paraffin-embedded tissue. These receptors were collected from a male donor with melanoma.

About this clone itself: A read error may produce the germline difference seen at one junction end. The rearrangement uses TRBV2 and TRBJ1-6; TRBD1 matches at 7 bases. Germline CDR1 and CDR2: SNHLY and FYNNEI. The CDR3 has 16 residues. Here the CDR3 reads CASSEDRVAYNSPLHF. The CDR3 DNA sequence: TGTGCCAGCAGCGAAGACAGGGTGGCGTATAATTCACCCCTCCACTTT.

The chain employs TRBV3-1 (or the pseudogene TRBV3-2) and TRBJ2-5; 7 nucleotides line up with TRBD2. The CDR3 runs 16 residues. Germline CDR1 reads LGHDT; CDR2 reads YNNKEL (reference sequence). Trimming took 7 bases from V and 4 from J; bases not matched to a gene: 15. The CDR3 DNA follows: TGTGCCAGCACGACATGGGGGGGAGGTTCCCGAGAGACCCAGTACTTC. Its translation is CASTTWGGGSRETQYF.

The chain employs TRBV3-1 (or the pseudogene TRBV3-2) and TRBJ2-3; D perhaps matches TRBD2 (5 bases). Trimming removed 0 bases from V and 2 bases from J, with 15 bases in between. The CDR3 runs to 17 residues. CDR1 LGHDT and CDR2 YNNKEL come from the germline V gene (reference sequence). The CDR3 loop reads CASSQDLGAAYTDTQYF. DNA of the CDR3: TGTGCCAGCAGCCAAGATCTAGGAGCGGCGTACACAGATACGCAGTATTTT.

V and J are TRBV28 and TRBJ2-3, with 9 nucleotides matching TRBD2. The germline V gene encodes CDR1 MDHEN and CDR2 SYDVKM. CDR3 length: 19 amino acids. J gave up 3 bases and V 2 bases, and 15 bases lay outside the gene matches. CDR3 bases: TGTGCCAGCAGTTTAAGGGCCAATACTAGCGGGTGCCTTACAGATACGCAGTATTTT. Its protein is CASSLRANTSGCLTDTQYF.

This CDR3 reads CAWSQGSVSDTQYF. The CDR3, as DNA: TGTGCCTGGAGCCAAGGGTCAGTTTCAGATACGCAGTATTTT. The V and J genes are TRBV30 and TRBJ2-3; unclear D gene. Germline V lookup: CDR1 GTSNPN, CDR2 SVGIG (reference sequence). Trimming pared 3 bases from V and 4 bases from J, leaving 14 bases between. This CDR3 comprises 14 residues.

J is TRBJ2-5 and V is TRBV11-3; the D is unclear. V lost 3 bases to trimming and J lost 4 bases, with 9 bases between them. Germline CDR1 reads SGHNT; CDR2 reads YENEEA. The CDR3 runs 13 residues. CDR3: CASSLNLRETQYF. The CDR3, as DNA: TGTGCCAGCAGCTTGAACCTAAGAGAGACCCAGTACTTC.

V gene TRBV6-5 combines with J gene TRBJ2-3; no reliable D call. Trimming removed 4 bases at V and 0 bases at J, with 11 bases between. The CDR3 has 15 amino acids. Germline V gives CDR1 MNHEY, CDR2 SVGAGI. The CDR3 sequence is CASSWSDPSTDTQYF. In nucleotides, the CDR3 is TGTGCCAGCAGTTGGAGCGACCCTAGCACAGATACGCAGTATTTT.

This clone was counted a single time. V and J are TRBV7-2 and TRBJ2-7; D is unresolved. V lost 3 bases and J lost 7, with 10 bases in between. CDR1 is SGHTA and CDR2 is FQGNSA in the germline V gene. The CDR3 sequence is 12 residues long. CDR3 loop: CASSLGLREQYF. For the CDR3, the DNA is TGTGCCAGCAGCTTGGGTTTGAGAGAGCAGTACTTC.

This sequence joins TRBV5-6 and TRBJ2-7; 10 nucleotides match TRBD2. Germline values: CDR1 SGHDT, CDR2 YYEEEE. With V trimmed by 0 bases and J by 6 bases, 9 bases remained unmatched. This CDR3 region has 16 residues. DNA of the CDR3: TGTGCCAGCAGCTTGGGAAGATCTAGCGGGAGATCCGAGCAGTACTTC. Its protein is CASSLGRSSGRSEQYF.

In regard to this clone: Mismatch with germline at one junction end may stem from a read error. The rearrangement links TRBV4-1 to TRBJ2-3; D is perhaps TRBD2 (5 bases). Germline V gene lookup returns CDR1 MGHRA and CDR2 YSYEKL. This CDR3 comprises 13 residues. The CDR3 reads CASSQLIPGSPFF. CDR3 DNA: TGCGCCAGCAGCCAACTAATACCGGGGTCCCCTTTTTTT.

The chain employs TRBV25-1 and TRBJ2-1; a possible D gene is TRBD1 (6 bases). Germline CDR1 reads MGHDK; CDR2 reads SYGVNS. This CDR3 has 13 residues. V shed 8 bases and J shed 5 bases, with 13 bases lying between them. The DNA of the CDR3 is TGTGCCAGCCACTCCCGGACAGACAATGAGCAGTTCTTC. Protein sequence: CASHSRTDNEQFF.

The V call is TRBV11-1, the J call TRBJ2-3; 9 bases are a match to TRBD1. V trimming: 7 bases; J trimming: 6 bases; junction bases outside the gene matches: 5. Looked up from germline, CDR1 is SGHAT and CDR2 is FQDESV (reference sequence). This CDR3 is 13 amino acids long. In nucleotides, the CDR3 is TGTGCCAGCATGACAGGGGGTTCGGATACGCAGTATTTT. Protein product: CASMTGGSDTQYF.

This clone is large in the sample. The V call is TRBV28, the J call TRBJ1-6; D unclear. V was clipped by 6 bases and J by 1 base, with 10 bases between them. The V gene's germline CDR1 is MDHEN and CDR2 SYDVKM. The CDR3 runs 15 residues. CDR3 nucleotide sequence: TGTGCCAGCAGCACATGGAGGTCCTATAATTCACCCCTCCACTTT. Encoded protein: CASSTWRSYNSPLHF.

This chain connects TRBV5-1 to TRBJ2-7, with 11 bases fitting TRBD2. There are 15 residues in the CDR3. Trimming took 2 bases from V and 4 from J; bases not matched to a gene: 5. From germline, CDR1 is SGHRS and CDR2 YFSETQ. CDR3 DNA: TGCGCCAGCAGCTTTCTAACTAGCGGGAGTTACGAGCAGTACTTC. Amino acids: CASSFLTSGSYEQYF.

The chain recombines TRBV6-5 with TRBJ2-1; D is possibly TRBD2 (5 bases). The V end was cut by 5 bases, the J end by 2 bases, with 13 bases between. This CDR3 is 15 amino acids long. The germline V gene encodes CDR1 MNHEY and CDR2 SVGAGI. The CDR3 loop is CASSPSGGPYNEQFF. For the CDR3, the DNA is TGTGCCAGCAGTCCCTCTGGCGGGCCCTACAATGAGCAGTTCTTC.

The rearrangement links TRBV11-2 to TRBJ2-3; a possible D gene is TRBD2 (5 bases). The CDR3 consists of 14 residues. CDR1 and CDR2 (germline): SGHAT, FQNNGV. V lost 2 bases to trimming and J lost 6 bases, with 12 bases between them. The CDR3 region has the DNA TGTGCCAGCAGCTTAACGGGAAGAGGGGATACGCAGTATTTT. It encodes CASSLTGRGDTQYF.

The rearrangement links TRBV2 to TRBJ2-5; 10 bases align to TRBD1. Germline V CDR1 and CDR2: SNHLY, FYNNEI. V lost 7 bases and J lost 0; bases outside the gene matches: 8. The CDR3 length is 16 residues. CDR3 protein: CASKSGTGAYQETQYF. The CDR3 DNA reads TGTGCCAGCAAGAGTGGGACAGGGGCCTACCAAGAGACCCAGTACTTC. Variable domain in full (rest from reference TRBV2 and TRBJ2-5): EPEVTQTPSHQVTQMGQEVILRCVPISNHLYFYWYRQILGQKVEFLVSFYNNEISEKSEIFDDQFSVERPDGSNFTLKIRSTKLEDSAMYFCASKSGTGAYQETQYFGPGTRLLVL.

This clone was observed a handful of times. The chain combines TRBV6-6 with TRBJ1-1, with D tentatively TRBD1 (6 bases). The CDR3 is made up of 15 amino acids. V gave up 0 bases and J gave up 4 bases, with 12 bases separating them. CDR1 MNHNY and CDR2 SVGAGI come from the germline V gene (reference sequence). The CDR3 region is CASSYSLVGGTEAFF. The CDR3 region has the DNA TGTGCCAGCAGTTACTCGTTGGTAGGGGGCACTGAAGCTTTCTTT.

V is TRBV6-4 and J is TRBJ1-4; no clear D gene. CDR1 and CDR2 (germline): MRHNA, SNTAGT. This CDR3 is 16 amino acids long. Between the trimmed V and J ends, which lost 0 bases and 0 bases, there was a span of 8 bases. The CDR3 loop is CASSDSTESTNEKLFF. The DNA of the CDR3 is TGTGCCAGCAGTGACTCGACGGAGTCAACTAATGAAAAACTGTTTTTT.

V usage is TRBV2 and J usage is TRBJ2-1, with 7 bases that match TRBD2. V lost 4 bases and J lost 9; bases outside the gene matches: 6. The germline CDR1 and CDR2 sequences are SNHLY and FYNNEI. The CDR3 contains 13 residues. CDR3 sequence: CASSGGRSSEQFF. In DNA form, the CDR3 reads TGTGCCAGCAGTGGCGGGAGAAGCAGTGAGCAGTTCTTC.

This clone has only a few counts. The chain is built from TRBV6-1 and TRBJ2-5; perhaps TRBD2 as D (6 bases). CDR3 size: 16 residues. Germline V gives CDR1 MNHNS, CDR2 SASEGT. Trimming removed 3 bases from V and 0 bases from J, with 14 bases in between. The CDR3 loop reads CASSEGDFAYQETQYF. The CDR3 DNA is TGTGCCAGCAGTGAGGGGGACTTCGCGTACCAAGAGACCCAGTACTTC.

This clone was seen a handful of times. The chain employs TRBV27 and TRBJ2-5; 7 nucleotides line up with TRBD1. The CDR3 covers 13 residues. J was trimmed by 2 bases and V by 6 bases; bases with no gene match: 3. CDR1 is MNHEY and CDR2 is SMNVEV in the germline V gene (reference sequence). CDR3 bases: TGTGCCAGCAGCACGGACAGGCAAGAGACCCAGTACTTC. Translated, it gives CASSTDRQETQYF.